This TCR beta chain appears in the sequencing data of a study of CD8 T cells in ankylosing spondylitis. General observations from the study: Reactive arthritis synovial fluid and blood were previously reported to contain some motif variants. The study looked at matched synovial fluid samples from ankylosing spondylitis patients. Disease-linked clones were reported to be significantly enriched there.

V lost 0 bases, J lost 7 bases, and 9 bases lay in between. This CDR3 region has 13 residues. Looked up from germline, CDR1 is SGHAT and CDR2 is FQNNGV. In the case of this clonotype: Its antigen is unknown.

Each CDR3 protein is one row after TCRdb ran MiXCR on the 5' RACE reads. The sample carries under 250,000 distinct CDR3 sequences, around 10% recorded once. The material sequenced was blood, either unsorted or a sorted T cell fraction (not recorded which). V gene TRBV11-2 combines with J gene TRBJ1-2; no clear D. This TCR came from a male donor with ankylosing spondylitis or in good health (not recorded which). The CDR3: CASSLEGRAGYTF. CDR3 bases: TGTGCCAGCAGCTTAGAAGGCCGAGCTGGCTACACCTTC.